Listed here are 22 T cell receptor beta chains from one sample, sequenced in a study of OX40 agonist ivuxolimab in advanced cancers. Sequencing was performed with immunoSEQ multiplex PCR; in TCRdb, only in-frame clones are kept and a portion is missing. Of 31,000 or so clones listed, around 87% are singletons. The starting material was CD4+ or CD8+ T cells sorted from blood, obtained in a trial of the OX40 agonist ivuxolimab. These receptors were taken from an adult with an advanced solid tumor such as melanoma, head and neck, liver or kidney cancer.

The gene calls are TRBV9 and TRBJ2-7; 8 bases align to TRBD1. The V gene end was trimmed by 3 bases and the J gene end by 6 bases; junction bases not matched to a gene: 2. CDR3 length: 12 residues. The germline CDR1 and CDR2 sequences are SGDLS and YYNGEE. The CDR3 nucleotides are TGTGCCAGCAGCGGACAGGGGAGCGAGCAGTACTTC. Translated, it gives CASSGQGSEQYF.

In this sample, this clone turned up once. CDR3 protein: CASSPTGGAPYNEQFF. CDR3 sequence (DNA): TGTGCCAGCAGTCCCACGGGGGGGGCGCCCTACAATGAGCAGTTCTTC. The V gene is TRBV11-3, the J gene TRBJ2-1; TRBD2 matches at 8 bases. CDR1 is SGHNT and CDR2 is YENEEA in the germline V gene. The CDR3 contains 16 residues. Losses at the gene ends were 6 bases for V and 2 bases for J; bases not matched to a gene: 9. Full variable domain (remainder filled in from reference TRBV11-3 and TRBJ2-1): EAGVVQSPRYKIIEKKQPVAFWCNPISGHNTLYWYLQNLGQGPELLIRYENEEAVDDSQLPKDRFSAERLKGVDSTLKIQPAELGDSAVYLCASSPTGGAPYNEQFFGPGTRLTVL.

This clone was detected only once. V gene TRBV29-1 combines with J gene TRBJ2-7; 7 bases fit TRBD1. Germline CDR1 reads SQVTM; CDR2 reads ANQGSEA. The CDR3 is 12 amino acids. Trimming at V came to 6 bases and at J to 3 bases, leaving 5 bases not matched to a gene. CDR3 sequence (DNA): TGCAGCGTACATGCAGGGGGCTACGAGCAGTACTTC. It encodes CSVHAGGYEQYF.

The chain uses TRBV5-5 and TRBJ2-2, with TRBD1 identical over 7 bases. V gave up 6 bases and J gave up 1 base; unmatched junction bases: 3. CDR1 is SGHKS and CDR2 is YYEKEE in the germline V gene (reference sequence). The length of the CDR3 is 14 residues. The CDR3 coding sequence is TGTGCCAGCACCCGACAGGGGAACACCGGGGAGCTGTTTTTT. Translated: CASTRQGNTGELFF.

The chain combines TRBV27 with TRBJ2-1, with D hard to call. The CDR3 is 11 amino acids. With 5 bases removed from V and 4 bases from J, the gap between germline ends came to 3 bases. CDR1 is MNHEY, CDR2 SMNVEV, per germline (reference sequence). CDR3 in amino acids: CASSAYNEQFF. CDR3 in DNA: TGTGCCAGCAGTGCATACAATGAGCAGTTCTTC.

The rearrangement uses TRBV27 and TRBJ2-7; D unclear. V shed 2 bases and J shed 3 bases, with 8 bases lying between them. Germline-derived CDR1 and CDR2 are MNHEY and SMNVEV (reference sequence). The CDR3 is 13 amino acids. CDR3 DNA: TGTGCCAGCAGTTTAGGTCAGCGCTACGAGCAGTACTTC. Its protein product is CASSLGQRYEQYF.

The chain is built from TRBV7-3 and TRBJ2-6, with TRBD2 as a possible D gene (7 bases). CDR3 length equals 17 residues. V was shortened by 2 bases and J by 0 bases, with 11 bases between the two germline ends. Germline assignment: CDR1 SGHTA and CDR2 FQGTGA. CDR3 residues: CASSLGGGASGANVLTF. The CDR3 DNA reads TGTGCCAGCAGCTTAGGCGGGGGCGCCTCTGGGGCCAACGTCCTGACTTTC. The variable domain in full, with the rest retrieved from reference TRBV7-3 and TRBJ2-6, is GAGVSQTPSNKVTEKGKYVELRCDPISGHTALYWYRQSLGQGPEFLIYFQGTGAADDSGLPNDRFFAVRPEGSVSTLKIQRTERGDSAVYLCASSLGGGASGANVLTFGAGSRLTVL.

This sequence joins TRBV6-4 and TRBJ2-1; 9 nucleotides match TRBD2. This CDR3 comprises 15 residues. Germline V lookup: CDR1 MRHNA, CDR2 SNTAGT. The V segment lost 0 bases and the J segment 8 bases; nucleotides outside the gene matches: 5. CDR3 in DNA: TGTGCCAGCAGTGACTCGGTTAGCGGGAGCTATGAGCAGTTCTTC. Translation: CASSDSVSGSYEQFF.

This chain joins TRBV11-2 and TRBJ2-5, with a tentative D call TRBD1 (6 bases). CDR3 length: 16 residues. Germline V gene data show CDR1 as SGHAT and CDR2 as FQNNGV. Trimming removed 5 bases from V and 2 bases from J, with 18 bases in between. CDR3 sequence reads: CASSTQDRRGQETQYF. CDR3 DNA: TGTGCCAGCAGCACCCAGGACAGAAGGGGTCAAGAGACCCAGTACTTC.

The chain couples TRBV7-2 to TRBJ2-7; 10 bases are shared with TRBD2. The V gene's germline CDR1 is SGHTA and CDR2 FQGNSA. The CDR3 has 16 amino acids. Losses at the gene ends were 0 bases for V and 3 bases for J; bases not matched to a gene: 5. CDR3 region: CASSLASGRTYYEQYF. For the CDR3, the DNA is TGTGCCAGCAGCTTAGCTAGCGGGAGGACCTACTACGAGCAGTACTTC. The full variable domain, completed using reference TRBV7-2 and TRBJ2-7, is GAGVSQSPSNKVTEKGKDVELRCDPISGHTALYWYRQSLGQGLEFLIYFQGNSAPDKSGLPSDRFSAERTGGSVSTLTIQRTQQEDSAVYLCASSLASGRTYYEQYFGPGTRLTVT.

This clone is medium-sized by share. The chain links TRBV7-9 to TRBJ2-7, with 7 bases matching TRBD1. With 1 base clipped from V and 3 bases from J, the junction kept 3 bases outside the gene matches. The CDR3 is 14 residues long. Germline assignment: CDR1 SEHNR and CDR2 FQNEAQ (reference sequence). CDR3 nucleotide sequence: TGTGCCAGCAGCTTAGACGGGACAGACTACGAGCAGTACTTC. Encoded protein: CASSLDGTDYEQYF.

The rearrangement uses TRBV27 and TRBJ2-7; D might be TRBD1 (5 bases). Trimming cost V 3 bases and J 2 bases, with 11 bases left between them. CDR3 length equals 14 residues. Per germline, CDR1 MNHEY and CDR2 SMNVEV (reference sequence). Here the CDR3 reads CASSFWGKTYEQYF. CDR3 coding DNA: TGTGCCAGCAGTTTTTGGGGCAAAACCTACGAGCAGTACTTC.

The chain carries TRBV10-3 and TRBJ2-5; D gene unclear. The J call could be wrong; TRBJ2-7 is a better fit for the DNA end. This CDR3 is 18 amino acids long. Germline CDR1 and CDR2: ENHRY and SYGVKD. CDR3 sequence (DNA): TGTGCCATCAGTACCGAGTTACAAGCCCCACGTCCCTCCTACGAGCAGTACTTC. Encoded protein: CAISTELQAPRPSYEQYF.

CDR3 coding DNA: TGTGCCAGCAGCACCGGGACTTACTACGAGCAGTACTTC. It specifies CASSTGTYYEQYF. This chain connects TRBV7-6 to TRBJ2-7; a possible D gene is TRBD2 (6 bases). V was shortened by 5 bases and J by 3 bases, with 11 bases between the two germline ends. Germline CDR1 is SGHVS and CDR2 is FNYEAQ. This CDR3 is 13 amino acids long.

The chain combines TRBV9 with TRBJ2-7; D is unresolved. V lost 4 bases and J lost 5, with 16 bases in between. The CDR3 has 14 amino acids. Germline V gives CDR1 SGDLS, CDR2 YYNGEE. The CDR3 coding sequence is TGTGCCAGCAGCCCCGACCGAATCGAAGACGAGCAGTACTTC. This sequence encodes CASSPDRIEDEQYF.

The genes are TRBV28 and TRBJ2-7; a possible D gene is TRBD1 (6 bases). Germline V lookup: CDR1 MDHEN, CDR2 SYDVKM. The CDR3 spans 13 residues. The V end lost 1 base, the J end lost 3 bases, and 7 bases lay between the germline ends. The CDR3 sequence: CASSLFRGYEQYF. As DNA, the CDR3 is TGTGCCAGCAGTTTATTCAGGGGCTACGAGCAGTACTTC.

This rearrangement joins TRBV27 to TRBJ2-7; D may be TRBD2 (5 bases). The CDR3 sequence is 14 residues long. Between the trimmed V and J ends, which lost 3 bases and 6 bases, there was a span of 15 bases. From germline, CDR1 is MNHEY and CDR2 SMNVEV (reference sequence). CDR3 sequence (DNA): TGTGCCAGCAGTTTGGTCGGAGGTTGGGGCGAGCAGTACTTC. This encodes CASSLVGGWGEQYF.

The chain links TRBV27 to TRBJ2-3; D may be TRBD2 (5 bases). V was cut by 4 bases and J by 4 bases, with 12 bases left in between. The CDR3 has 14 residues. Per the germline V gene, CDR1 is MNHEY and CDR2 is SMNVEV (reference sequence). The CDR3 sequence is CASSYLEGADTQYF. The CDR3, as DNA: TGTGCCAGCAGTTACCTCGAGGGAGCAGATACGCAGTATTTT.

This chain links TRBV27 with TRBJ1-1, with D tentatively TRBD1 (5 bases). In germline, CDR1 is MNHEY, CDR2 SMNVEV (reference sequence). The CDR3 is 13 amino acids. Trimming removed 3 bases from V and 11 bases from J, with 16 bases in between. The CDR3 bases are TGTGCCAGCAGTTTCTTTGCACGAGGGGTGGCTTTCTTT. This gives the protein CASSFFARGVAFF.

This rearrangement joins TRBV28 to TRBJ2-2, with a tentative D call TRBD1 (5 bases). This CDR3 contains 14 residues. The V end was cut by 8 bases, the J end by 8 bases, with 18 bases between. Germline lookup yields CDR1 MDHEN and CDR2 SYDVKM. The CDR3 nucleotides are TGTGCCAGCGTCCCGGACACTGAAGAGGGGGAGCTGTTTTTT. Translated, it gives CASVPDTEEGELFF. The variable domain in full, completed from reference TRBV28 and TRBJ2-2, reads DVKVTQSSRYLVKRTGEKVFLECVQDMDHENMFWYRQDPGLGLRLIYFSYDVKMKEKGDIPEGYSVSREKKERFSLILESASTNQTSMYLCASVPDTEEGELFFGEGSRLTVL.

This CDR3 reads CASSHIGGPHSGNTIYF. In DNA, the CDR3 is TGCGCCAGCAGTCATATAGGGGGCCCTCACTCTGGAAACACCATATATTTT. This sequence joins TRBV23-1 and TRBJ1-3; 7 bases are shared with TRBD1. TRBV23-1 is labeled an ORF, and its function is uncertain. CDR3 size: 17 residues. J was trimmed by 0 bases and V by 3 bases; bases with no gene match: 8.

The rearrangement joins TRBV2 to TRBJ2-7, with 7 nucleotides matching TRBD1. V was clipped by 7 bases and J by 3 bases; unmatched bases: 3. CDR3 length equals 12 residues. Germline V gene data show CDR1 as SNHLY and CDR2 as FYNNEI. The CDR3 sequence: CASKAGGYEQYF. CDR3 nucleotide sequence: TGTGCCAGCAAAGCAGGGGGCTACGAGCAGTACTTC. Based on the CDR3 plus reference TRBV2 and TRBJ2-7, the full variable domain is EPEVTQTPSHQVTQMGQEVILRCVPISNHLYFYWYRQILGQKVEFLVSFYNNEISEKSEIFDDQFSVERPDGSNFTLKIRSTKLEDSAMYFCASKAGGYEQYFGPGTRLTVT.